The 5 T cell receptor beta chains listed next were all sequenced from one sample in a study of blood T cell repertoires in COVID-19. This table comes from immunoSEQ multiplex PCR, and its TCRdb copy is limited to in-frame clones, with some not included. The sample carries approximately 110,000 clones, around 85% recorded once. Sequencing used peripheral blood. These receptors were obtained from a woman of 80 years or more with COVID-19, enrolled during active disease.

The chain is built from TRBV19 and TRBJ2-2, with a possible D match to TRBD1 (6 bases). This CDR3 region has 15 residues. V lost 4 bases to trimming and J lost 1 base, with 10 bases between them. The V gene's germline CDR1 is LNHDA and CDR2 SQIVND (reference sequence). The CDR3 nucleotides are TGTGCCAGTAGTACTGGACAGATGAACACCGGGGAGCTGTTTTTT. Translating it yields CASSTGQMNTGELFF.

The table lists this clone with a few counts. The rearrangement joins TRBV18 to TRBJ1-1; D not certain. Trimming removed 6 bases at V and 0 bases at J, with 14 bases between. There are 15 residues in the CDR3. Germline V CDR1 and CDR2: KGHSH, LQKENI. CDR3 in DNA: TGTGCCAGCTCCTTGGCGGCCAGTTTGAACACTGAAGCTTTCTTT. It specifies CASSLAASLNTEAFF.

This clone occurred many times. The gene calls are TRBV5-1 and TRBJ1-2, with 8 positions matching TRBD1. Germline V CDR1 and CDR2: SGHRS, YFSETQ. The CDR3 totals 14 residues. The V segment lost 4 bases and the J segment 8 bases; nucleotides outside the gene matches: 10. The CDR3, as DNA: TGCGCCAGCAGCCTGGAGGCAGGGGGCGCGGGCTACACCTTC. Encoded protein: CASSLEAGGAGYTF.

This clone was seen only a few times. The chain recombines TRBV2 with TRBJ1-6; TRBD1 agrees at 7 bases. Germline V gives CDR1 SNHLY, CDR2 FYNNEI. CDR3 length: 14 amino acids. The ends lost 6 bases at V and 7 bases at J; junction bases unmatched: 6. The CDR3 reads CASRSGTENSPLHF. The CDR3 bases are TGTGCCAGCAGGTCCGGGACAGAGAATTCACCCCTCCACTTT.

V is TRBV5-1 and J is TRBJ1-2; D call uncertain. Germline CDR1 is SGHRS and CDR2 is YFSETQ. The CDR3 runs to 15 residues. Trimming pared 0 bases from V and 3 bases from J, leaving 12 bases between. Written as DNA, the CDR3 is TGCGCCAGCAGCTTGGCCGGCGGGAGTGACTATGGCTACACCTTC. Protein product: CASSLAGGSDYGYTF.